This is a list of T cell receptor beta chains from one sample in a study of tumor and adjacent non-tumor tissue in lung cancer. One entry per CDR3 protein results from TCRdb running MiXCR on the multiplex PCR reads. The top ten clones hold under 45% of a sample with over 100,000 distinct CDR3 sequences, roughly 73% of them seen once. The sample taken for sequencing was lung tumor tissue. Receptors were obtained from a woman aged 55 to 70 with non-small cell lung cancer. CDR3s include the opening cysteine and the closing phenylalanine or tryptophan. Each record gives: D gene, clone size, J gene, V gene, CDR3 DNA, CDR3 protein. A D gene is named only where the DNA matches it firmly. Expanded clones get a size class; other rows say once, few or many, or leave the size out.

D gene: .; clone size: .; J gene: TRBJ2-5; V gene: TRBV6-2/TRBV6-3; CDR3 DNA: TGTGCCAGCAAGCCTGCGTTCTTGAGTGAGGTGCAAGAGACCCAGTACTTC; CDR3 protein: CASKPAFLSEVQETQYF
D gene: .; clone size: many; J gene: TRBJ1-5; V gene: TRBV6-2/TRBV6-3; CDR3 DNA: TGTGCCAGCAGTTACTCGAGGGCAGGTCATCAGCCCCAGCATTTT; CDR3 protein: CASSYSRAGHQPQHF
D gene: .; clone size: .; J gene: TRBJ2-2; V gene: TRBV29-1; CDR3 DNA: TGCAGCGTTGACAGGGAAGGCACCGGGGAGCTGTTTTTT; CDR3 protein: CSVDREGTGELFF
D gene: .; clone size: .; J gene: TRBJ2-2; V gene: TRBV4-3; CDR3 DNA: TGCGCCAGCAATGTCGGACCCTCGAACACCGGGGAGATGTTTTTT; CDR3 protein: CASNVGPSNTGEMFF
D gene: TRBD1; clone size: .; J gene: TRBJ1-1; V gene: TRBV12-3/TRBV12-4; CDR3 DNA: TGTGCCAGCAGTATATCCAGGACAGGGGTAGCTGAAGCTTTCTTT; CDR3 protein: CASSISRTGVAEAFF
D gene: .; clone size: few; J gene: TRBJ2-3; V gene: TRBV11-2; CDR3 DNA: TGTCCCAGCAGCTTAGATTTCTTGGCCAGGGGTTCAACAGATACGCAGTATTTT; CDR3 protein: CPSSLDFLARGSTDTQYF
D gene: TRBD2; clone size: .; J gene: TRBJ2-7; V gene: TRBV12-3/TRBV12-4; CDR3 DNA: TGTGTCAGCAGTTTCCGACTAGCGGGACCCTACGAGCAATACTTC; CDR3 protein: CVSSFRLAGPYEQYF
D gene: .; clone size: .; J gene: TRBJ2-2; V gene: TRBV20-1; CDR3 DNA: TGCAGTGCGCGGAGGGAGAGAAACGCCGGGGAGTTGTTTTTT; CDR3 protein: CSARRERNAGELFF
D gene: TRBD1; clone size: many; J gene: TRBJ1-2; V gene: TRBV18; CDR3 DNA: TGTGCCAGCTCAACCGTCCGGGACAGCAAGGGAGACTACACCTTC; CDR3 protein: CASSTVRDSKGDYTF
D gene: .; clone size: .; J gene: TRBJ2-2; V gene: TRBV6-5; CDR3 DNA: TGTGCCAGCAGACTGGGCTCAGCGTACTGGGAGCTGTTTTTT; CDR3 protein: CASRLGSAYWELFF
D gene: .; clone size: medium-sized; J gene: TRBJ2-4; V gene: TRBV11-2; CDR3 DNA: TGTGCCAGCAGCTTCCCCACCAGAGGGAACATTCAGTACTTC; CDR3 protein: CASSFPTRGNIQYF
D gene: .; clone size: .; J gene: TRBJ2-2; V gene: TRBV20-1; CDR3 DNA: TGCAGTGTTACAACGAACACCCGGGAGCTGTTTTTT; CDR3 protein: CSVTTNTRELFF
D gene: .; clone size: .; J gene: TRBJ1-5; V gene: TRBV6-2/TRBV6-3; CDR3 DNA: TGTGCCAGCAATTACAGCGGTATTCGTCAGCCCCAGCATTTT; CDR3 protein: CASNYSGIRQPQHF
D gene: .; clone size: few; J gene: TRBJ1-4; V gene: TRBV5-1; CDR3 DNA: TGCGCCAGCAGCTTGGGTGGTGGTGAAAAACTGTTTTTT; CDR3 protein: CASSLGGGEKLFF
D gene: .; clone size: .; J gene: TRBJ2-6; V gene: TRBV6-1; CDR3 DNA: TGTGCCATCTCGACTTTTGGACGAGAGATAAACTCTGGGGCCGACGTCCTGACTTTC; CDR3 protein: CAISTFGREINSGADVLTF
D gene: .; clone size: many; J gene: TRBJ2-2; V gene: TRBV10-2; CDR3 DNA: TGCGCCAGCAGGGGGGGCACGGACACCGGGGAGCTGTTTTTT; CDR3 protein: CASRGGTDTGELFF